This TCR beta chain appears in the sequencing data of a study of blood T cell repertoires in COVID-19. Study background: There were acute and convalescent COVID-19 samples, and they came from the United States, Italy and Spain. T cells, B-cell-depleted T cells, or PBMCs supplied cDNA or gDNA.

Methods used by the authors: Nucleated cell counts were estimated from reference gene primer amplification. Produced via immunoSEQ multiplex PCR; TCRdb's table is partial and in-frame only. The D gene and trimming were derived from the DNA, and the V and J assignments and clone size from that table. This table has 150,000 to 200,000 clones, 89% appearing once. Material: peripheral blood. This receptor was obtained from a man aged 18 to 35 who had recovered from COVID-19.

The CDR3 DNA reads as TGCGCCAGCAGCTTCGACAGGGCATATTCACCCCTCCACTTT. Its translation: CASSFDRAYSPLHF. The rearrangement links TRBV5-1 to TRBJ1-6, with 7 bases lining up with TRBD1. The CDR3 has 14 residues. Germline V gene data show CDR1 as SGHRS and CDR2 as YFSETQ. Losses at the gene ends were 2 bases for V and 8 bases for J; bases not matched to a gene: 4.